These 29 T cell receptor beta chains share one sample of origin, sequenced in a study of tumor-infiltrating lymphocytes in oesophageal squamous cell carcinoma. TCRdb called the PCR reads again in MiXCR, with one record for every CDR3 protein. The table includes 24,000 or so distinct CDR3 sequences, about 40% detected once. The specimen sequenced was esophageal tumor tissue. The source of these receptors is a male donor with esophageal squamous cell carcinoma.

A note on this clonotype: Because it lacks the conserved phenylalanine or tryptophan at the end, this CDR3 is likely a read error. Because the CDR3's place on the DNA is in doubt, the DNA is left out and the CDR3 is given as listed by TCRdb. V usage is TRBV11-2 and J usage is TRBJ2-3; TRBD1, the table's D call, lacks a check against the DNA. The germline CDR1 and CDR2 sequences are SGHAT and FQNNGV. Both ends counted, the CDR3 spans 16 residues. This CDR3 reads CASSLDRGSETQYFGP.

In this sample, this clonotype turned up many times. The chain links TRBV5-5 to TRBJ1-1, with a tentative D call TRBD1 (5 bases). From germline, CDR1 is SGHKS and CDR2 YYEKEE (reference sequence). V was clipped by 0 bases and J by 5 bases, with 11 bases between them. CDR3 length equals 14 residues. The CDR3 DNA follows: TGTGCCAGCAGCTTGGAGGCTAGGGGTACTGAAGCTTTCTTT. Its protein product is CASSLEARGTEAFF.

In this sample, this clonotype turned up many times. The chain couples TRBV28 to TRBJ2-1; 8 bases line up with TRBD2. The length of the CDR3 is 13 residues. Germline assignment: CDR1 MDHEN and CDR2 SYDVKM. The V segment lost 6 bases and the J segment 7 bases; nucleotides outside the gene matches: 5. CDR3 in amino acids: CASRLGTRNEQFF. The CDR3 region has the DNA TGTGCCAGCAGACTGGGGACTAGGAATGAGCAGTTCTTC.

On this clonotype itself: This clone may be a read error of a much larger clone one base away. V and J are TRBV5-1 and TRBJ2-1; D gene ambiguous. Germline V gene sequence: CDR1 SGHRS, CDR2 YFSETQ. The CDR3 spans 16 residues. Trimming took 0 bases from V and 10 from J, leaving 20 bases between them. CDR3 protein: CASSLAGQAGVREQFF. The CDR3 DNA sequence: TGCGCCAGCAGCTTGGCCGGCCAAGCTGGGGTTCGCGAGCAGTTCTTC.

V and J are TRBV7-2 and TRBJ2-5, with TRBD1 matching 7 bases. TRBJ2-7 matches the DNA end more closely, so the J call is doubtful. Per the germline V gene, CDR1 is SGHTA and CDR2 is FQGNSA. This CDR3 spans 15 amino acids. The CDR3 reads CASSLKGANSYEQYF. The CDR3 DNA reads TGTGCCAGCAGCTTGAAGGGGGCCAACTCCTACGAGCAGTACTTC.

This clonotype was detected many times. This may stem from a read error, because a much larger clone lies one nucleotide away. The chain joins TRBV7-6 to TRBJ2-1, with D perhaps matching TRBD1 (6 bases). The last part of the DNA fits TRBJ2-7 better; the J call may be wrong. Looked up from germline, CDR1 is SGHVS and CDR2 is FNYEAQ. CDR3 size: 16 residues. The CDR3 region is CASSLEAGASYNEQYF. The CDR3 region has the DNA TGTGCCAGCAGCTTAGAGGCAGGGGCCTCCTACAATGAGCAGTACTTC.

This clonotype was seen many times. The V and J genes are TRBV12-3 or TRBV12-4 and TRBJ2-7; TRBD1 matches at 7 bases. Germline trimming cut 5 bases from V and 5 bases from J; bases unmatched to any gene: 12. The CDR3 covers 15 residues. CDR3 sequence reads: CASSKRTGGSNEQYF. The CDR3 DNA reads TGTGCCAGCAGTAAGAGGACAGGTGGTTCGAACGAGCAGTACTTC.

This clonotype was seen a handful of times. This chain joins TRBV7-2 and TRBJ2-1; weak D call: TRBD1 (5 bases). This CDR3 comprises 16 residues. The germline V and J ends were trimmed by 5 bases and 3 bases, with 17 bases remaining between them. Germline loops: CDR1 SGHTA, CDR2 FQGNSA. The DNA of the CDR3 is TGTGCCAGCAGCCCTCAACAGGTTCTACACTACAATGAGCAGTTCTTC. It specifies CASSPQQVLHYNEQFF.

This clonotype was picked up one time. Likely a read error: the CDR3 ends without its conserved phenylalanine or tryptophan. No DNA is shown, since the ends of the CDR3 on it are uncertain; the CDR3 is the one TCRdb lists. The rearrangement uses TRBV6-1 and TRBJ2-6; TRBD2 is taken as the D call from the table, unchecked against the DNA. CDR1 is MNHNS and CDR2 is SASEGT in the germline V gene. Inclusive of both ends, the CDR3 amounts to 8 amino acids. CDR3 amino acids: CASSLSEG.

Of note for this clonotype: The junction departs from germline at one end; a sequencing error may be responsible. The chain has TRBV5-3 and TRBJ2-6; 7 bases align to TRBD1. Gene TRBJ2-7 matches the end of the DNA better, so the J call may be wrong. TRBV5-3 belongs to the ORF category, with a function that is uncertain. The CDR3 loop spans 14 amino acids. The CDR3 region is CASSSVGGYYEQYF. CDR3 in DNA: TGTGCCAGCAGCTCGGTAGGGGGCTATTACGAGCAGTACTTC.

The chain uses TRBV7-2 and TRBJ2-5; D perhaps matches TRBD1 (7 bases). The V end was cut by 5 bases, the J end by 5 bases, with 15 bases between. Germline values: CDR1 SGHTA, CDR2 FQGNSA. CDR3 length equals 14 residues. CDR3 DNA sequence: TGTGCCAGCAGCCGGGACAGCGCGGGGGAGACCCAGTACTTC. It encodes CASSRDSAGETQYF.

The V and J genes are TRBV12-3 or TRBV12-4 and TRBJ2-5, with 10 bases matching TRBD2. The CDR3 totals 13 residues. V shed 6 bases and J 7 bases; nucleotides not matched to a gene: 5. The CDR3 nucleotides are TGTGCCAGCAGCCCTAGGACTAGCGGGACCCAGTACTTC. As protein: CASSPRTSGTQYF.

This clonotype was recorded many times. The chain combines TRBV12-3 or TRBV12-4 with TRBJ2-7, with D uncertain. CDR3 length equals 13 residues. V was clipped by 2 bases and J by 2 bases, with 7 bases between them. CDR3 residues: CASSLINTYEQYF. CDR3 DNA: TGTGCCAGCAGTTTAATTAACACCTACGAGCAGTACTTC.

Details on this clonotype: This CDR3 fails to terminate in the conserved phenylalanine or tryptophan, so it likely reflects a read error. Because the CDR3's place on the DNA is in doubt, the DNA is left out and the CDR3 is given as listed by TCRdb. The chain uses TRBV28 and TRBJ2-3; the DNA was not compared with TRBD1, the D call given in the table. Germline V lookup: CDR1 MDHEN, CDR2 SYDVKM. The CDR3 extends over 19 residues, inclusive of both ends. The chain's CDR3 is CASSLGTPTRANYGYTFGS.

The V gene is TRBV2, the J gene TRBJ2-5, with D unresolved. V was clipped by 8 bases and J by 11 bases, with 18 bases between them. From germline, CDR1 is SNHLY and CDR2 FYNNEI. The CDR3 consists of 12 residues. As DNA, the CDR3 is TGTGCCAGCGGTCCCGACTCCAATGAGCAGTACTTC. Translation gives CASGPDSNEQYF. Full variable domain (outside the CDR3, taken from reference TRBV2 and TRBJ2-5): EPEVTQTPSHQVTQMGQEVILRCVPISNHLYFYWYRQILGQKVEFLVSFYNNEISEKSEIFDDQFSVERPDGSNFTLKIRSTKLEDSAMYFCASGPDSNEQYFGPGTRLLVL.

This clonotype was picked up a small number of times. The CDR3 does not close with the conserved phenylalanine or tryptophan, likely indicating a read error. The DNA is omitted, as the CDR3 cannot be located on it reliably, and the CDR3 follows TCRdb's listing. The chain carries TRBV7-3 and TRBJ2-1; the DNA was not used to check the table's D call, TRBD1. The germline V gene has CDR1 SGHTA and CDR2 FQGTGA. Inclusive of both ends, the CDR3 amounts to 11 amino acids. CDR3 in amino acids: CASTTTGGVTG.

This clonotype has a handful of counts. V usage is TRBV6-1 and J usage is TRBJ2-7; 9 nucleotides match TRBD1. In germline, CDR1 is MNHNS, CDR2 SASEGT. J lost 5 bases, V lost 4 bases, and 9 bases had no gene match. CDR3 size: 15 residues. CDR3 protein: CASSAPGQGADEQYF. CDR3 sequence (DNA): TGTGCCAGCAGTGCCCCGGGACAGGGTGCAGACGAGCAGTACTTC.

The chain links TRBV27 to TRBJ1-1, with D perhaps TRBD1 (5 bases). The CDR3 length is 15 residues. CDR1 and CDR2 (germline): MNHEY, SMNVEV (reference sequence). V lost 5 bases, J lost 4 bases, and 17 bases lay in between. The CDR3 protein is CASSTQERGSTEAFF. CDR3 coding DNA: TGTGCCAGCAGTACACAGGAACGGGGGAGCACTGAAGCTTTCTTT.

This clonotype counts as medium-sized. This chain uses TRBV7-2 with TRBJ2-2; D is perhaps TRBD1 (5 bases). The CDR3 spans 14 residues. In germline, CDR1 is SGHTA, CDR2 FQGNSA. The ends were cut back, 4 bases at V and 6 bases at J, with 12 bases in the middle. CDR3 amino acids: CASSSSQGSGELFF. In nucleotides, the CDR3 is TGTGCCAGCAGCTCCTCGCAGGGATCCGGGGAGCTGTTTTTT.

This clonotype is classed as medium-sized (0.01 to 0.1%). The chain carries TRBV7-2 and TRBJ1-4, with a weak D call TRBD1 (5 bases). The CDR3 loop spans 15 amino acids. The ends were cut back, 5 bases at V and 0 bases at J, with 10 bases in the middle. Germline CDR1 reads SGHTA; CDR2 reads FQGNSA. The CDR3 bases are TGTGCCAGCAGCCAGGGATGGCCAACTAATGAAAAACTGTTTTTT. Its protein product is CASSQGWPTNEKLFF. The variable domain in full, completed from reference TRBV7-2 and TRBJ1-4, reads GAGVSQSPSNKVTEKGKDVELRCDPISGHTALYWYRQSLGQGLEFLIYFQGNSAPDKSGLPSDRFSAERTGGSVSTLTIQRTQQEDSAVYLCASSQGWPTNEKLFFGSGTQLSVL.

The gene calls are TRBV7-6 and TRBJ2-7, with D tentatively TRBD2 (6 bases). The V and J ends lost 4 bases and 2 bases respectively, with 18 bases between them. The germline V gene has CDR1 SGHVS and CDR2 FNYEAQ. The CDR3 is 16 amino acids. CDR3 sequence reads: CASSYRIGGAAYEQYF. Written as DNA, the CDR3 is TGTGCCAGCAGCTACCGGATTGGCGGGGCGGCCTACGAGCAGTACTTC.

This clonotype was seen a few times. This rearrangement joins TRBV24-1 to TRBJ2-5; 8 bases align to TRBD1. This CDR3 contains 15 residues. CDR1 and CDR2 (germline): KGHDR, SFDVKD. J lost 11 bases, V lost 5 bases, and 15 bases had no gene match. In DNA form, the CDR3 reads TGTGCCACCAGTGTGGGGGGACAGGCCCGCAATGAGCAGTACTTC. As protein: CATSVGGQARNEQYF.

About this clonotype itself: It may be a read error: a sequence one base away is much more abundant. The chain uses TRBV14 and TRBJ1-2; 10 bases align to TRBD1. This CDR3 has 15 residues. The germline V gene has CDR1 SGHDN and CDR2 FVKESK. V lost 1 base, J lost 4 bases, and 3 bases stayed unmatched. The CDR3 region has the DNA TGTGCCAGCAGCCAAGGGACAGGGGGTAGCTATGGCTACACCTTC. Translation: CASSQGTGGSYGYTF. The whole variable domain, remainder taken from reference TRBV14 and TRBJ1-2, is EAGVTQFPSHSVIEKGQTVTLRCDPISGHDNLYWYRRVMGKEIKFLLHFVKESKQDESGMPNNRFLAERTGGTYSTLKVQPAELEDSGVYFCASSQGTGGSYGYTFGSGTRLTVV.

This clonotype was counted ten times or more. Being one base from a much bigger clone, this may be a read error. The chain is built from TRBV11-3 and TRBJ2-7, with D perhaps assigned TRBD1 or TRBD2 (5 bases each). V lost 5 bases to trimming and J lost 7 bases, with 12 bases between them. Germline CDR1 SGHNT, CDR2 YENEEA. The CDR3 runs to 12 residues. The CDR3 bases are TGTGCCAGCAGCCAGGGAGACAATGAGCAGTACTTC. It yields the protein CASSQGDNEQYF.

This clonotype was recorded at least ten times. The chain employs TRBV19 and TRBJ2-3, with 9 bases aligning to TRBD1. CDR1 LNHDA and CDR2 SQIVND come from the germline V gene (reference sequence). V dropped 3 bases and J dropped 5; count of bases not matched to a gene: 6. The CDR3 runs to 15 residues. Here the CDR3 DNA reads TGTGCCAGTAGTATCACAGGGGGCACGGGAGATACGCAGTATTTT. The encoded protein is CASSITGGTGDTQYF.

This clonotype was picked up many times. The J gene is TRBJ2-3, the V gene TRBV2; tentatively, D is TRBD2 (6 bases). The CDR3 contains 12 residues. Germline V gene data show CDR1 as SNHLY and CDR2 as FYNNEI. The V and J ends lost 6 bases and 3 bases respectively, with 7 bases between them. The CDR3 DNA reads as TGTGCCAGCAGCGGGGGTACAGATACGCAGTATTTT. It is translated as CASSGGTDTQYF.

The chain carries TRBV7-3 and TRBJ2-5, with D perhaps TRBD1 (5 bases). The J call may be faulty, since TRBJ1-1 better matches the DNA end. This CDR3 comprises 15 residues. Germline assignment: CDR1 SGHTA and CDR2 FQGTGA. The CDR3 DNA follows: TGTGCCAGCAGCTTGAGGGGTCGGGAGAACACTGAAGCTTTCTTT. Its translation is CASSLRGRENTEAFF.

With regard to this clonotype: This may arise from a read error, as a much more abundant clone is one base away. The chain employs TRBV2 and TRBJ2-1, with TRBD2 as a possible D gene (5 bases). Deletions cut 8 bases from V and 13 bases from J, with 18 bases between. CDR1 is SNHLY and CDR2 is FYNNEI in the germline V gene. This CDR3 is 12 amino acids long. CDR3 region: CASVREMETQFF. For the CDR3, the DNA is TGTGCCAGCGTTCGGGAAATGGAGACCCAGTTCTTC.

This clonotype appeared many times. V gene TRBV6-1 combines with J gene TRBJ1-1; TRBD1 matches at 7 bases. This CDR3 region has 15 residues. Germline CDR1 MNHNS, CDR2 SASEGT. The J segment lost 1 base and the V segment lost 7 bases, leaving 9 bases of the junction unmatched. Written as DNA, the CDR3 is TGTGCCAGCACAGAGGGGGCAGGACCGAACACTGAAGCTTTCTTT. Amino acids: CASTEGAGPNTEAFF.